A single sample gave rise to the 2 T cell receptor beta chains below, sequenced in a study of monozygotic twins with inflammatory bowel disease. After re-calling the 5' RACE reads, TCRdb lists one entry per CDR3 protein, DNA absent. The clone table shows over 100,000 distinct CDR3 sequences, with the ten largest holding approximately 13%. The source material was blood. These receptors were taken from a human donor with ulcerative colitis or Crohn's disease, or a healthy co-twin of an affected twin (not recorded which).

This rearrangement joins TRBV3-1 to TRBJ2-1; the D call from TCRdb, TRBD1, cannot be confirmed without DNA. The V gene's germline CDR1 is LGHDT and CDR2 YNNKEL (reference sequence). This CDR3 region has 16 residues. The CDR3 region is CASPGYDRGTGNEQFF.

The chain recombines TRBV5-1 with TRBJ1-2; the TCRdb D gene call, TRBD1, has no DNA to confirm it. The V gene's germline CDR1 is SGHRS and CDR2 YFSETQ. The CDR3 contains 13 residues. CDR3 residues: CASSFSQGYGYTF.